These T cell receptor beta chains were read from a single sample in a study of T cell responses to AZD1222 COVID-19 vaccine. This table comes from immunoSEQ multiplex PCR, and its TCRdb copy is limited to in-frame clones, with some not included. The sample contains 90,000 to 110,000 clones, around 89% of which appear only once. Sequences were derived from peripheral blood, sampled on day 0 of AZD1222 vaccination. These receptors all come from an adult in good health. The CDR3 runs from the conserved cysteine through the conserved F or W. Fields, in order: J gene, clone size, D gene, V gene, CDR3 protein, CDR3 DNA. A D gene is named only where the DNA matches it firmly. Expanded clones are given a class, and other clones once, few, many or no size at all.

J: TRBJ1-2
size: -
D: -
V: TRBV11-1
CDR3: CASSLAGHPNYGYTF
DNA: TGTGCCAGCAGCTTGGCAGGACATCCTAACTATGGCTACACCTTC

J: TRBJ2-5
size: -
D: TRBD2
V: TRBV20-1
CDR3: CSASAGGLKTQYF
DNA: TGCAGTGCTAGTGCGGGGGGGTTGAAGACCCAGTACTTC

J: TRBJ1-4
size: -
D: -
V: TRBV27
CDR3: CASSLIFGEKLFF
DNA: TGTGCCAGCAGTCTGATCTTTGGTGAAAAACTGTTTTTT

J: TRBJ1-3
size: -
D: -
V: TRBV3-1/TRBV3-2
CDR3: CASSQDVAGISGNTIYF
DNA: TGTGCCAGCAGCCAAGACGTTGCGGGGATCTCTGGAAACACCATATATTTT

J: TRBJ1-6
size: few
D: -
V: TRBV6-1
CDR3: CASSDSQGFNSPLHF
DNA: TGTGCCAGCAGTGATTCTCAGGGGTTTAATTCACCCCTCCACTTT

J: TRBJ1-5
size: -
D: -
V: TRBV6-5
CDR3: CASSRSPGGNQPQHF
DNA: TGTGCCAGCAGTCGAAGCCCGGGTGGGAATCAGCCCCAGCATTTT

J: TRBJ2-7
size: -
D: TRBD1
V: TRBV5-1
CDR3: CASSFQTGVPYEQYF
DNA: TGCGCCAGCAGCTTTCAGACAGGGGTCCCCTACGAGCAGTACTTC

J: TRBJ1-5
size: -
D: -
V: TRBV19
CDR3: CASSISPPPVYSNQPQHF
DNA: TGTGCCAGTAGTATATCGCCCCCCCCAGTGTATAGCAATCAGCCCCAGCATTTT

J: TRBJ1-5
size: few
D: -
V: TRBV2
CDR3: CASIGQKNQPQHF
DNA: TGTGCCAGCATCGGACAGAAGAATCAGCCCCAGCATTTT

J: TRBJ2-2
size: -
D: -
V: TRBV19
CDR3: CASSIDSWYSTGELFF
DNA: TGTGCCAGTAGTATAGACAGCTGGTATAGCACCGGGGAGCTGTTTTTT

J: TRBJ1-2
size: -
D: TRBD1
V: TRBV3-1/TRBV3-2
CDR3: CASSQGTGFGYGYTF
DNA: TGTGCCAGCAGCCAAGGGACAGGCTTCGGCTATGGCTACACCTTC

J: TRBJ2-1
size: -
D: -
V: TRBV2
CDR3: CASKLVGYNEQFF
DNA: TGTGCCAGCAAATTGGTGGGGTACAATGAGCAGTTCTTC

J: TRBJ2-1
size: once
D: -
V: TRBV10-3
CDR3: CAISEENQQFF
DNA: TGTGCCATCAGTGAGGAAAATCAGCAGTTCTTC

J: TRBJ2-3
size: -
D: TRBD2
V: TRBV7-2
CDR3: CASSSFRREGITDTQYF
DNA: TGTGCCAGCAGCTCCTTTAGGCGGGAGGGTATAACAGATACGCAGTATTTT

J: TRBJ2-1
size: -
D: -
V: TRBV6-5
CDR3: CASSYPGTSNEQFF
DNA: TGTGCCAGCAGTTACCCCGGGACTTCCAATGAGCAGTTCTTC

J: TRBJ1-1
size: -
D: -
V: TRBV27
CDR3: CASLTFSDSANTEAFF
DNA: TGTGCCAGCCTCACATTCTCTGACAGTGCGAACACTGAAGCTTTCTTT

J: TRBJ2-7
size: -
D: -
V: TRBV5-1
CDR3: CASSYRENYEQYF
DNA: TGCGCCAGCAGCTACAGGGAAAACTACGAGCAGTACTTC

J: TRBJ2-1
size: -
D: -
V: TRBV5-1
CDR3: CASSLDNEQFF
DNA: TGCGCCAGCAGCCTAGACAATGAGCAGTTCTTC

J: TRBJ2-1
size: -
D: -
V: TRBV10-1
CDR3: CASSEPSGRFYNEQFF
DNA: TGCGCCAGCAGTGAACCCAGCGGGCGATTCTACAATGAGCAGTTCTTC

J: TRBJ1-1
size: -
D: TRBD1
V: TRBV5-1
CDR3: CASSLGQGRGTEAFF
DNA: TGCGCCAGCAGCTTGGGACAGGGAAGGGGCACTGAAGCTTTCTTT

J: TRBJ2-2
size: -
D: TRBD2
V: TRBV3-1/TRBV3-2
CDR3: CASNFRGRENTGELFF
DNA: TGTGCCAGCAACTTTCGCGGGAGGGAGAACACCGGGGAGCTGTTTTTT

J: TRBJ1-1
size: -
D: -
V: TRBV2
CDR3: CASRGWRGATEAFF
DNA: TGTGCCAGCAGAGGATGGCGAGGAGCCACTGAAGCTTTCTTT

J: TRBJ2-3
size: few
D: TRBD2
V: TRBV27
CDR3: CASRTSTSGVLVETQYF
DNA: TGTGCCAGCAGAACGTCCACTAGCGGGGTTTTGGTGGAGACGCAGTATTTT

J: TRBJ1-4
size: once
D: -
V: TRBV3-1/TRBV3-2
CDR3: CASSQGDAREKLFF
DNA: TGTGCCAGCAGCCAGGGGGACGCTAGAGAAAAACTGTTTTTT

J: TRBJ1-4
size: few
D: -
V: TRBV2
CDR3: CASSILRKTVF
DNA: TGTGCCAGCAGTATCTTGAGAAAAACTGTTTTT

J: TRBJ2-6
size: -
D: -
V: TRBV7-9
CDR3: CASSLDLPISGANVLTF
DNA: TGTGCCAGCAGCTTAGATCTCCCAATCTCTGGGGCCAACGTCCTGACTTTC

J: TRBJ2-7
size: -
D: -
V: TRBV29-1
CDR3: CSVVNTGGPSYEQYF
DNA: TGCAGCGTTGTAAATACGGGGGGCCCCTCCTACGAGCAGTACTTC